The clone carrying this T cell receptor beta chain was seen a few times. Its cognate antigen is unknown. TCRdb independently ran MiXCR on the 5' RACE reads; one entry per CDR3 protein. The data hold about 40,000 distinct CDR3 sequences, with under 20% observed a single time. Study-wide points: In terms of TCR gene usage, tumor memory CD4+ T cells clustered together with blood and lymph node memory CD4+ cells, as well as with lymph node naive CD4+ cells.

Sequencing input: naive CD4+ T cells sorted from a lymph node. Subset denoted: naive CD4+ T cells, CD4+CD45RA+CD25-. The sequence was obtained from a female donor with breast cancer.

This chain's CDR3 is CSAQGVREGGYTF. In DNA form, the CDR3 reads TGCAGCGCTCAGGGAGTGAGGGAGGGAGGCTACACCTTC. The chain recombines TRBV29-1 with TRBJ1-2, with a weak D call TRBD1 (5 bases). V lost 7 bases, J lost 8 bases, and 20 bases lay in between. The CDR3 contains 13 residues. Germline CDR1 SQVTM, CDR2 ANQGSEA.